The entry below describes one T cell receptor (beta chain). Its antigen is unknown. At one end the junction does not follow the germline gene, possibly because of a read error. The data were taken from a study of somatic reversion in DOCK8 deficiency (dated by TCRdb to 2020 to 2021). Regarding the study in general: The study compared T cell receptor beta repertoires of DOCK8-deficient patients, DOCK8-revertant patients and healthy volunteers. The DOCK8-deficient patients included in the study had been described in earlier reports. The study investigated how somatic reversion of pathogenic DOCK8 variants alters lymphocyte differentiation and function in DOCK8 deficiency. Broader findings and caveats from the paper: The methods did not state, for each individual sample, whether the source material was whole blood or PBMCs.

Libraries came from multiplex PCR. Using EuroClonality-NGS primers, the TRB libraries were generated through a one-step amplicon PCR run on 100 ng genomic DNA. Sequencing of the TRB amplicons was carried out on Illumina MiSeq instruments using 2 x 250 bp version 2 chemistry. In the source study's methods: IMGT/HighV-QUEST was the tool used for both primary TRB sequence analysis and V(D)J annotation. Repertoire diversity and composition were evaluated with VDJtools after nonfunctional clones were removed and downsampling was applied for comparisons between samples. TCRdb reran the public reads through fastp at Q25 and MiXCR, keeping productive beta chains. Identical CDR3 protein sequences are pooled into one entry, listed with their most common genes and DNA. TCRdb's processing, not the study's, gives the V and J calls here. The sample has 2,000 to 3,000 distinct CDR3 sequences on record, approximately 24% of them singletons. The ten largest clones capture more than 8% of the sample.

The CDR3 runs 15 amino acids, cysteine and phenylalanine included. Of the read, only the CDR3 DNA is kept; its 45 bases are in frame from base 1. The germline V gene supplies CDR1 ENHRY and CDR2 SYGVKD. Healthy control blood was obtained from volunteer donors provided by blood services in Australia and France. Genomic DNA for TCR repertoire analysis was extracted from either whole blood samples or PBMCs. Sequenced material: peripheral blood. The clonotype comes from a human donor in good health. This chain joins TRBV10-3 to TRBJ1-1, with 12 middle bases fitting TRBD1. The CDR3 protein: CAIGGTGGGVSEAFF. The DNA sequence reads TGCGCCATCGGGGGGACAGGGGGCGGGGTTTCTGAAGCTTTCTTT.